This is a list of T cell receptor beta chains from one sample in a study of neurological immune-mediated disorders. In TCRdb, the 5' RACE reads were re-called with MiXCR into one record per CDR3 protein. Of some 54,000 distinct CDR3 sequences listed, about 10% are singletons. Sequenced sample: PBMCs. The receptors here all came from a male donor with HTLV-1-associated myelopathy (HAM/TSP). CDR3s include the opening cysteine and the closing phenylalanine or tryptophan. Fields, in order: CDR3 protein, V gene, D gene, J gene. A D gene is named only where the DNA matches it firmly.

CSARVSTFSNQPQHF,TRBV20-1,NA,TRBJ1-5
CASSLNRAGTGELFF,TRBV7-2,NA,TRBJ2-2
CASSYPGAGGVSGQETQYF,TRBV6-6,TRBD1,TRBJ2-5
CASSPGTSRPDYTF,TRBV5-1,NA,TRBJ1-2
CASSRTPGRGEKLFF,TRBV7-2,NA,TRBJ1-4
CASSPPEISYEQYF,TRBV28,NA,TRBJ2-7
CASSSRIVTRGGTDTQYF,TRBV7-9,TRBD2,TRBJ2-3
CASSPGVQGLSYNEQFF,TRBV18,TRBD1,TRBJ2-1
CASRKTSYNEQFF,TRBV5-1,NA,TRBJ2-1
CASSLVGGGNIQYF,TRBV12-3/TRBV12-4,NA,TRBJ2-4
CATVRTRGTDTQYF,TRBV6-1,NA,TRBJ2-3
CASSLGTWNTGELFF,TRBV7-7,NA,TRBJ2-2
CSALDRLNTEAFF,TRBV20-1,TRBD1,TRBJ1-1
CAISKGPPYGYTF,TRBV10-3,NA,TRBJ1-2
CATSDPGGSGSYNEQFF,TRBV24-1,NA,TRBJ2-1
CASSPRPSKGNIQYF,TRBV5-1,NA,TRBJ2-4
CATLLAGSDYNEQFF,TRBV5-6,TRBD2,TRBJ2-1
CASSLGQGALNEQFF,TRBV5-6,TRBD1,TRBJ2-1
CASGEIPGGRIDTQYF,TRBV6-1,TRBD2,TRBJ2-3
CAISESSFNYGYTF,TRBV10-3,NA,TRBJ1-2
CASSKRTGYGSGANVLTF,TRBV6-2/TRBV6-3,TRBD1,TRBJ2-6
CASGQGLRQPQHF,TRBV21-1,NA,TRBJ1-5
CATSRVVGPTSNQPQHF,TRBV15,NA,TRBJ1-5
CSARDPGQAETQYF,TRBV20-1,TRBD1,TRBJ2-5
CASSLKIDRGGINEQFF,TRBV5-1,TRBD1,TRBJ2-1
CASTRMRGSYEQYF,TRBV7-2,NA,TRBJ2-7
CSVEGYMGWAPTQYF,TRBV29-1,NA,TRBJ2-3
CASSVAWTNSPLHF,TRBV9,NA,TRBJ1-6
CASSLARGLTGELFF,TRBV7-9,TRBD1,TRBJ2-2
CSARDSGTGVETQYF,TRBV20-1,TRBD1,TRBJ2-5
CASSFSSGNTIYF,TRBV5-5,NA,TRBJ1-3
CASSLRGGTSTDTQYF,TRBV7-8,TRBD2,TRBJ2-3
CASPPLGGGGGETQYF,TRBV28,NA,TRBJ2-5
CASSLPRAHREGYTF,TRBV18,NA,TRBJ1-2
CASSFGLVISRNNEQFF,TRBV5-1,TRBD2,TRBJ2-1
CASSATRDNEQFF,TRBV4-3,NA,TRBJ2-1
CASSFNRGLNTGELFF,TRBV5-1,NA,TRBJ2-2
CASSLASDYEQYF,TRBV27,NA,TRBJ2-7
CSARRWVAVYGYTF,TRBV20-1,NA,TRBJ1-2
CASSYSPDSIAKNIQYF,TRBV6-2/TRBV6-3,NA,TRBJ2-4